Below are 11 T cell receptor beta chains sequenced from a single sample in a study of blood T cell repertoires in COVID-19. TCRdb's table, derived via immunoSEQ multiplex PCR, lists solely in-frame clones and lacks some. Among tens of thousands of clones listed, approximately 92% were seen once. The sequenced sample consisted of peripheral blood. All receptors derive from a woman older than 75 with active COVID-19.

The chain uses TRBV5-6 and TRBJ1-6; TRBD1 might be the D (5 bases). The CDR3 totals 13 residues. Trimming cost V 5 bases and J 4 bases, with 7 bases left between them. Germline V CDR1 and CDR2: SGHDT, YYEEEE. The CDR3 sequence is CASRGLYNSPLHF. DNA of the CDR3: TGTGCCAGCAGGGGACTGTATAATTCACCCCTCCACTTT.

The chain has TRBV27 and TRBJ1-5; D gene ambiguous. The CDR3 loop spans 13 amino acids. With 10 bases removed from V and 3 bases from J, the gap between germline ends came to 13 bases. Germline values: CDR1 MNHEY, CDR2 SMNVEV (reference sequence). The CDR3 loop reads CATSRQLNQPQHF. CDR3 nucleotides: TGTGCCACCTCGAGGCAGCTCAATCAGCCCCAGCATTTT.

Regarding this clone: Other DNA sequences in this specimen translate into the identical CDR3. The chain combines TRBV19 with TRBJ1-3; 7 bases fit TRBD1. The germline V gene encodes CDR1 LNHDA and CDR2 SQIVND (reference sequence). The V gene end was trimmed by 7 bases and the J gene end by 0 bases; junction bases not matched to a gene: 3. The CDR3 is 14 amino acids. This CDR3 reads CASKGANSGNTIYF. CDR3 in DNA: TGTGCCAGTAAGGGGGCCAACTCTGGAAACACCATATATTTT.

This chain joins TRBV4-1 and TRBJ2-1; 8 nucleotides align to TRBD2. There are 17 residues in the CDR3. The ends lost 5 bases at V and 3 bases at J; junction bases unmatched: 12. Per germline, CDR1 MGHRA and CDR2 YSYEKL. The CDR3 here is CASSTRKREGGYNEQFF. The CDR3 coding sequence is TGCGCCAGCAGCACGCGTAAACGGGAGGGAGGCTACAATGAGCAGTTCTTC.

The chain carries TRBV7-9 and TRBJ2-1, with 7 bases that match TRBD2. The ends lost 2 bases at V and 6 bases at J; junction bases unmatched: 4. The germline V gene has CDR1 SEHNR and CDR2 FQNEAQ (reference sequence). The CDR3 is made up of 14 amino acids. The CDR3 nucleotides read TGTGCCAGCAGCTTAAGGGGCGGGAGCAATGAGCAGTTCTTC. This encodes CASSLRGGSNEQFF.

The chain carries TRBV11-2 and TRBJ2-2; D is undetermined. In germline, CDR1 is SGHAT, CDR2 FQNNGV. V was pared by 9 bases and J by 6 bases, with 17 bases between. CDR3 length equals 14 residues. Here the CDR3 reads CASNLAGASGELFF. CDR3 DNA: TGTGCCAGTAATTTAGCCGGAGCGTCCGGGGAGCTGTTTTTT.

V gene TRBV5-6 combines with J gene TRBJ2-7; 7 bases match TRBD1. V dropped 1 base and J dropped 3; count of bases not matched to a gene: 10. CDR1 and CDR2 from the germline V gene are SGHDT and YYEEEE. The CDR3 consists of 16 residues. In nucleotides, the CDR3 is TGTGCCAGCAGCTTGTTTGGGGACAGTGGTGACTACGAGCAGTACTTC. It translates to CASSLFGDSGDYEQYF.

This chain connects TRBV20-1 to TRBJ2-5; 9 nucleotides match TRBD2. The CDR3 is made up of 16 amino acids. Trimming removed 3 bases from V and 5 bases from J; junction bases left unmatched: 13. Germline loops: CDR1 DFQATT, CDR2 SNEGSKA (reference sequence). In DNA form, the CDR3 reads TGCAGTGCTAGTGTCCCCAGGCTAGCGGGACGGGAGACCCAGTACTTC. Its protein product is CSASVPRLAGRETQYF.

The chain couples TRBV29-1 to TRBJ2-7; TRBD2 matches 9 bases. V trimming: 2 bases; J trimming: 2 bases; junction bases outside the gene matches: 1. Germline CDR1 is SQVTM and CDR2 is ANQGSEA. CDR3 length equals 13 residues. The CDR3 DNA reads TGCAGCGTTGAACTAGCGGGAACCTACGAGCAGTACTTC. It specifies CSVELAGTYEQYF.

This clone has only a few counts. The chain joins TRBV27 to TRBJ2-1; the match to TRBD2 covers 11 bases. J lost 14 bases, V lost 8 bases, and 17 bases had no gene match. The CDR3 consists of 15 residues. In germline, CDR1 is MNHEY, CDR2 SMNVEV (reference sequence). The CDR3 here is CASGPGTSGKLKEFF. The CDR3 DNA sequence: TGTGCCAGCGGACCGGGGACTAGCGGAAAACTAAAGGAGTTCTTC.

This clone was seen a single time. The chain carries TRBV19 and TRBJ1-1; weak D call: TRBD1 (5 bases). CDR3 length: 14 amino acids. Trimming took 6 bases from V and 7 from J, leaving 18 bases between them. Germline CDR1 LNHDA, CDR2 SQIVND (reference sequence). CDR3 in DNA: TGTGCCAGTAGAGTATTGGGGGGGTCTATTGAAGCTTTCTTT. It translates to CASRVLGGSIEAFF.